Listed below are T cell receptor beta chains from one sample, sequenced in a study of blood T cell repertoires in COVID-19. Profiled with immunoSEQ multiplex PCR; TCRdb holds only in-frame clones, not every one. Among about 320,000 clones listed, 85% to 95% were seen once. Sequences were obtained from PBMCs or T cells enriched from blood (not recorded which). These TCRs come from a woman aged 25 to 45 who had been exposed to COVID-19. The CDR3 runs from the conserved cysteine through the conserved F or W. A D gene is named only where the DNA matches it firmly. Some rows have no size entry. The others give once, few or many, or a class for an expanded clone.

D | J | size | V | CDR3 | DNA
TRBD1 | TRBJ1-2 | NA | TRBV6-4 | CASSSGTGNYGYTF | TGTGCCAGCAGTTCCGGGACAGGGAACTATGGCTACACCTTC
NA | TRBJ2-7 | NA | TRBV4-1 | CASSQVEVSYEQYF | TGCGCCAGCAGCCAAGTTGAGGTTTCCTACGAGCAGTACTTC
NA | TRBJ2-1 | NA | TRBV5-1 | CASSLGRGYNEQFF | TGCGCCAGCAGTTTAGGACGGGGCTACAATGAGCAGTTCTTC
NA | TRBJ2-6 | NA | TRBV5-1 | CASTGFSSGANVLTF | TGCGCCAGCACAGGGTTCTCCTCTGGGGCCAACGTCCTGACTTTC
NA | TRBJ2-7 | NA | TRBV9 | CASSVEARAYEQYF | TGTGCCAGCAGCGTAGAGGCCAGGGCCTACGAGCAGTACTTC
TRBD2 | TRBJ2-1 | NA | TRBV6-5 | CATQTSAGTYNEQFF | TGTGCCACCCAGACTAGCGCGGGGACGTACAATGAGCAGTTCTTC
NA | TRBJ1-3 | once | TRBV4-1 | CASSQVGARNTIYF | TGCGCCAGCAGCCAAGTCGGTGCCCGAAACACCATATATTTT
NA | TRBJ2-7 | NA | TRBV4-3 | CASSPSPGRTYEQYF | TGCGCCAGCAGCCCTAGTCCAGGGAGGACCTACGAGCAGTACTTC
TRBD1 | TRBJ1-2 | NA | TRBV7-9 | CASSPWTGGQFSYYGYTF | TGTGCCAGCAGCCCCTGGACAGGGGGCCAATTTAGCTACTATGGCTACACCTTC
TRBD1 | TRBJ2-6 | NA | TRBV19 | CASRDPGQGTSGANVLTF | TGTGCCAGTAGAGACCCGGGACAGGGGACCTCTGGGGCCAACGTCCTGACTTTC
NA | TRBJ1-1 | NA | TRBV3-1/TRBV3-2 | CASSQLPGGENTEAFF | TGTGCCAGCAGCCAACTACCGGGAGGAGAGAACACTGAAGCTTTTTTT
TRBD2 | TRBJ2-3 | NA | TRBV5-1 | CASSLGRESGGTDTQYF | TGCGCCAGCAGCTTGGGGCGGGAGAGCGGGGGCACAGATACGCAGTATTTT
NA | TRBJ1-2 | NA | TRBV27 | CASSFSVSYGYTF | TGTGCCAGCAGTTTTTCCGTTAGCTATGGCTACACCTTC
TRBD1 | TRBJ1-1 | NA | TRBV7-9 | CATSQGADTEAFF | TGTGCCACGAGCCAGGGGGCTGACACTGAAGCTTTCTTT
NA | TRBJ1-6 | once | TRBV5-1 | CASSPDGREIGSPLHF | TGCGCCAGCAGCCCGGATGGGCGGGAAATCGGGTCACCCCTCCACTTT
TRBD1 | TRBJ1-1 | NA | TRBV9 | CASSTSFKMDRLEAFF | TGTGCCAGCAGCACTTCTTTTAAAATGGACAGGCTTGAAGCTTTCTTT
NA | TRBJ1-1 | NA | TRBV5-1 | CASSLAGLGKDDTEAFF | TGCGCCAGCAGCTTGGCGGGGTTGGGGAAGGATGACACTGAAGCTTTCTTT
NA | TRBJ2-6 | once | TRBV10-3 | CAISESPQGSGANVLTF | TGTGCCATCAGTGAGTCCCCACAGGGATCTGGGGCCAACGTCCTGACTTTC
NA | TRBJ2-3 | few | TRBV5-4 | CASSLRRGADTDTQYF | TGTGCCAGCAGCTTGCGTCGGGGGGCCGACACAGATACGCAGTATTTT
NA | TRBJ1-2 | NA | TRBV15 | CATRGGGGYGYTF | TGTGCCACGAGGGGGGGCGGCGGCTATGGCTACACCTTC
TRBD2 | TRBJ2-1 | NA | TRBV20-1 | CSAGDYRQFF | TGCAGTGCCGGGGACTACCGGCAGTTCTTC
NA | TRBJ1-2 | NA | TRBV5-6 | CASSLGLEKAGDGYTF | TGTGCCAGCAGCTTGGGATTGGAAAAAGCGGGGGATGGCTACACCTTC
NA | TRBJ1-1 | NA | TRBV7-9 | CASTRWKRGVAKAGEAFF | TGTGCCAGCACCCGGTGGAAGCGGGGTGTGGCAAAAGCGGGAGAAGCTTTCTTT
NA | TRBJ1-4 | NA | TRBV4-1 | CASWNFGATNEKLFF | TGCGCCAGCTGGAATTTCGGGGCAACTAATGAAAAACTGTTTTTT
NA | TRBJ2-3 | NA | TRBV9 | CASSVGRGTDTQYF | TGTGCCAGCAGCGTAGGCAGGGGCACAGATACGCAGTATTTT
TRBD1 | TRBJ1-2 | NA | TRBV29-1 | CSVGRQGAVGYTF | TGCAGCGTGGGACGACAGGGGGCGGTTGGCTACACCTTC
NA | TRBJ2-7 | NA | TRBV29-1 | CSVVGKISGYEQYF | TGCAGCGTCGTGGGAAAAATAAGCGGCTACGAGCAGTACTTC
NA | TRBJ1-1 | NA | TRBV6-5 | CASSFNPRRDTEAFF | TGTGCCAGCAGTTTTAACCCGAGGAGGGACACTGAAGCTTTCTTT
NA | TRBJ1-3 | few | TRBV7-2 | CASSPSVASGNTIYF | TGTGCCAGCAGCCCGTCCGTAGCCTCTGGAAACACCATATATTTT
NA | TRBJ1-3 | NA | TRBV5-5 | CASGRGATGNTIYF | TGTGCCAGCGGTCGGGGGGCCACTGGAAACACCATATATTTT
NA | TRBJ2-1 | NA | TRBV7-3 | CASSSLPGSSYNEQFF | TGTGCCAGCAGCTCCCTTCCGGGGTCCTCCTACAATGAGCAGTTCTTC
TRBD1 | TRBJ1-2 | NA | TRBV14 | CASSQLTGDYGYTF | TGTGCCAGCAGCCAACTGACAGGGGACTATGGCTACACCTTC
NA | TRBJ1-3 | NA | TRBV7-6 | CASSLVPSSSGNTIYF | TGTGCCAGCAGCTTAGTCCCCTCGAGCTCTGGAAACACCATATATTTT
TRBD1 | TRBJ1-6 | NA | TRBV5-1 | CASSFRQGDNSPLHF | TGCGCCAGCAGCTTTCGACAGGGCGATAATTCACCCCTCCACTTT
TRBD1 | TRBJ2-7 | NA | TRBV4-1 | CASSHKIGQGSYEQYF | TGCGCCAGCAGCCATAAAATCGGACAGGGGAGTTACGAGCAGTACTTC
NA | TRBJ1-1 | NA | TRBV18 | CASSPAWNTEAFF | TGTGCCAGCTCACCGGCTTGGAACACTGAAGCTTTCTTT
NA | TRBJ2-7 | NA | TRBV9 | CASSVNSRGRLYEQYF | TGTGCCAGCAGCGTAAATTCGCGGGGCAGACTATACGAGCAGTACTTC
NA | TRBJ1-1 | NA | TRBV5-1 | CASSEDNRAFF | TGCGCCAGCAGCGAGGACAATAGGGCTTTCTTT
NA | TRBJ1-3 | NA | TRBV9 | CASSVGRGLSGNTIYF | TGTGCCAGCAGCGTAGGACGGGGTCTCTCTGGAAACACCATATATTTT
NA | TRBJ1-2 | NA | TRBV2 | CASSLTAYGYTF | TGTGCCAGCAGTCTAACAGCTTATGGCTACACCTTC
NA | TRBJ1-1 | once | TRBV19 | CAIRGQMNTEAFF | TGTGCCATACGCGGGCAGATGAACACTGAAGCTTTCTTT
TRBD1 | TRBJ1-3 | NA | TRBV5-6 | CASSWDSRSGNTIYF | TGTGCCAGCAGCTGGGACAGCCGCTCTGGAAACACCATATATTTT
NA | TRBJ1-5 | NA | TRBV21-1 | CASSKRGVGKTGTNQPQHF | TGTGCCAGCAGCAAGAGGGGGGTGGGCAAGACAGGGACTAATCAGCCCCAGCATTTT
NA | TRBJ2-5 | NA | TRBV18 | CASSQYQETQYF | TGTGCCAGCTCCCAGTACCAAGAGACCCAGTACTTC
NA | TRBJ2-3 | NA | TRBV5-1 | CASSPRLPHTDTQYF | TGCGCCAGCAGCCCCCGACTCCCCCACACAGATACGCAGTATTTT